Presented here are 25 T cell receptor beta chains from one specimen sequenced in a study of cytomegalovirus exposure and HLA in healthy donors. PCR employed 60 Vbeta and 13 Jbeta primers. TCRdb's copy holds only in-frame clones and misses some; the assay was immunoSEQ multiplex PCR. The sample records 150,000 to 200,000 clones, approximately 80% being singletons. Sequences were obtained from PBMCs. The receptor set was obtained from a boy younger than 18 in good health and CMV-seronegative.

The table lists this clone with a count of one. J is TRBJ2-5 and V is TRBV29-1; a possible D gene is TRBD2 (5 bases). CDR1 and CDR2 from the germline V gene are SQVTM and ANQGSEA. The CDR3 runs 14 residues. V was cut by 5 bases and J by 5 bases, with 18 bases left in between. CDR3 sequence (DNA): TGCAGCGTTCTAATGTCACGGGAATGGGAGACCCAGTACTTC. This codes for CSVLMSREWETQYF.

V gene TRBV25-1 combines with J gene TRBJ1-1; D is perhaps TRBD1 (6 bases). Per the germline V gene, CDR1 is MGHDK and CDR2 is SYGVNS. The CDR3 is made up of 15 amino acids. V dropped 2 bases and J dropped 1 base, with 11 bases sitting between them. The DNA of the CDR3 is TGTGCCAGCAGTGAAACCCCGACAGGGAACACTGAAGCTTTCTTT. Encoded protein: CASSETPTGNTEAFF.

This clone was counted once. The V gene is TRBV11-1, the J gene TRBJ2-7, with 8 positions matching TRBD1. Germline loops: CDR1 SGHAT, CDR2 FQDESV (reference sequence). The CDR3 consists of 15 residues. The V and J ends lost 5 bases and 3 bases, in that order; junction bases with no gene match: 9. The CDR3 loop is CASSVTGTGFYEQYF. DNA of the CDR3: TGTGCCAGCAGCGTCACCGGGACAGGATTCTACGAGCAGTACTTC.

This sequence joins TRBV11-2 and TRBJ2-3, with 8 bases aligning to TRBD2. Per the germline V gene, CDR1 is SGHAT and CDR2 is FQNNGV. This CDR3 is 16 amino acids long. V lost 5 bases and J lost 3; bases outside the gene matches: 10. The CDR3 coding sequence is TGTGCCAGCAGCCCCGGAGGCGGGGGGCCGACAGATACGCAGTATTTT. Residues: CASSPGGGGPTDTQYF.

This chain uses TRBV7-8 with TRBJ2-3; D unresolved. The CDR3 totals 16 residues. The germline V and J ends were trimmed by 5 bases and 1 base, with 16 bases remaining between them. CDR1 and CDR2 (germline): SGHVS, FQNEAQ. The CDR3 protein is CASSRFLSLRTDTQYF. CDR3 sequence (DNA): TGTGCCAGCAGCCGGTTCCTCTCTCTCCGCACAGATACGCAGTATTTT.

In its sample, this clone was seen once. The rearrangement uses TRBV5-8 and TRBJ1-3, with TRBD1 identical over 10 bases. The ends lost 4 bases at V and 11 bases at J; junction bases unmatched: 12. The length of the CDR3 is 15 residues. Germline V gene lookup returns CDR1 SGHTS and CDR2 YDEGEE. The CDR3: CASSPGQGPLFPIYF. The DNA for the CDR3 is TGTGCCAGCAGCCCGGGACAGGGGCCCCTTTTCCCCATATATTTT.

In nucleotides, the CDR3 is TGTGCCAGCTCACCAAGGGGCCCCCCTCTTGAGCAGTACTTC. Its translation is CASSPRGPPLEQYF. The chain is built from TRBV18 and TRBJ2-7; TRBD1 is a possible D gene (5 bases). V lost 2 bases to trimming and J lost 7 bases, with 15 bases between them. Germline lookup yields CDR1 KGHSH and CDR2 LQKENI. CDR3 length: 14 residues.

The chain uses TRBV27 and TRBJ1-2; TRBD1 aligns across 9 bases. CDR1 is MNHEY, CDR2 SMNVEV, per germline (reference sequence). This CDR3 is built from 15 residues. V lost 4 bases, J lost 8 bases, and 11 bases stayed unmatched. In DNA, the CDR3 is TGTGCCAGCAGTTCCGAACCCGACAGGGGGGTAGGCTACACCTTC. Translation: CASSSEPDRGVGYTF.

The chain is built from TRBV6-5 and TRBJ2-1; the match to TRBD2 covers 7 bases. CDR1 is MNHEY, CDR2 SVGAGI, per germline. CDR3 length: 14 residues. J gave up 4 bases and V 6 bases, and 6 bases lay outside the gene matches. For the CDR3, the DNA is TGTGCCAGCAGGTATAGCGGGCCTTACAATGAGCAGTTCTTC. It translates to CASRYSGPYNEQFF.

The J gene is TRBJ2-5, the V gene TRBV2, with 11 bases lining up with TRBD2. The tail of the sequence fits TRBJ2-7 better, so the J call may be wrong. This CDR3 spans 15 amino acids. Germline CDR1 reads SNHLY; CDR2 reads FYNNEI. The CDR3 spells CASRAGTSGYYEQYF. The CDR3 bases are TGTGCCAGCAGAGCCGGGACTAGCGGATACTACGAGCAGTACTTC.

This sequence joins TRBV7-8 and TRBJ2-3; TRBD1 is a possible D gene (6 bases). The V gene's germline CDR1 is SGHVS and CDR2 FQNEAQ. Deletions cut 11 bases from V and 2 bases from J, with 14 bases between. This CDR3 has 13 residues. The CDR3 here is CAGATGPTDTQYF. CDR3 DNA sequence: TGTGCCGGCGCGACAGGACCCACAGATACGCAGTATTTT.

This CDR3 is CASSPRRERPGQGILDTQYF. The CDR3, as DNA: TGTGCCAGCAGCCCAAGAAGGGAAAGACCGGGACAGGGGATTTTAGATACGCAGTATTTT. The chain is built from TRBV6-8 and TRBJ2-3; the match to TRBD1 covers 10 bases. Germline V gives CDR1 MNHGY, CDR2 SAAAGT. The CDR3 consists of 20 residues. After removal of 6 bases from V and 5 bases from J, the junction contained 23 bases not matched to a gene.

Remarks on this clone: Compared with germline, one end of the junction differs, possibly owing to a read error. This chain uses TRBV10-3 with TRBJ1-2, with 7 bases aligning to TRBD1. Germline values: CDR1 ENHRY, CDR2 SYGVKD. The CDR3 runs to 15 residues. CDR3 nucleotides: TGTGCCATAGGGACAGAAAAGCTCCTGGACTATGGCCACACCTTC. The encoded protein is CAIGTEKLLDYGHTF.

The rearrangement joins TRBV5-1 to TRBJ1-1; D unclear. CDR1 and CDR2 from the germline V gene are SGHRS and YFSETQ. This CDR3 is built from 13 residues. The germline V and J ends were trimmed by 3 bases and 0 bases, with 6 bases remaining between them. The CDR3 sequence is CASSSFLNTEAFF. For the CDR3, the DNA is TGCGCCAGCAGCTCTTTCCTGAACACTGAAGCTTTCTTT.

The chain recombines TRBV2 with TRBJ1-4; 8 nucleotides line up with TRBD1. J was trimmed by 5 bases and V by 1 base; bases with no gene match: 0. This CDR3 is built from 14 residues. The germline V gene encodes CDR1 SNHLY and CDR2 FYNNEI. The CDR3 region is CASSEGTGNEKLFF. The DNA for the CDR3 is TGTGCCAGCAGTGAAGGGACAGGGAATGAAAAACTGTTTTTT.

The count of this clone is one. CDR3 region: CASRQGSNTGELFF. DNA for the CDR3: TGTGCCAGCAGGCAGGGTTCGAACACCGGGGAGCTGTTTTTT. The gene calls are TRBV2 and TRBJ2-2; tentatively, D is TRBD1 (5 bases). V was trimmed by 6 bases and J by 0 bases, leaving 8 bases between them. CDR3 length equals 14 residues. Germline V lookup: CDR1 SNHLY, CDR2 FYNNEI.

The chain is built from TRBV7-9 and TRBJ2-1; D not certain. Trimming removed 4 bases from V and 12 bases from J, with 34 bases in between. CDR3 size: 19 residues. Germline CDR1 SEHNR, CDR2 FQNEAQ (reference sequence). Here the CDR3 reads CASSSSVGYQARFQDGQFF. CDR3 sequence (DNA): TGTGCCAGCAGCTCGTCTGTGGGCTATCAAGCTCGGTTCCAAGATGGGCAGTTCTTC.

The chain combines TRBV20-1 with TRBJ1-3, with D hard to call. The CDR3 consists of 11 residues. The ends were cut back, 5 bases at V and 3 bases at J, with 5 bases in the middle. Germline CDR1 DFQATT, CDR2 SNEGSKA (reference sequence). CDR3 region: CSAESGNTIYF. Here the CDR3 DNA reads TGCAGTGCTGAGAGTGGAAACACCATATATTTT.

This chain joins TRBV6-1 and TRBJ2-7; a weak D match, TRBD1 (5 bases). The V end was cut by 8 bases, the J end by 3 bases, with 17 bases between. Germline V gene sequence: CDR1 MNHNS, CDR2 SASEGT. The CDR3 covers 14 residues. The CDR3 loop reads CASGQGPIYYEQYF. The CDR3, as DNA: TGTGCCAGCGGACAAGGACCGATATACTACGAGCAGTACTTC.

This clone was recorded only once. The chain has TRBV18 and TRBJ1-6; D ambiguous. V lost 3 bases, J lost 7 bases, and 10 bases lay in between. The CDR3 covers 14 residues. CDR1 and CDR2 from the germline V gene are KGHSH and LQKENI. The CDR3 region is CASSPPGVNSPLHF. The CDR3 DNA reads TGTGCCAGCTCACCCCCCGGTGTCAATTCACCCCTCCACTTT. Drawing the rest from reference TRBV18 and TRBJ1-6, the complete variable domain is NAGVMQNPRHLVRRRGQEARLRCSPMKGHSHVYWYRQLPEEGLKFMVYLQKENIIDESGMPKERFSAEFPKEGPSILRIQQVVRGDSAAYFCASSPPGVNSPLHFGNGTRLTVT.

The CDR3: CASSPLGGARRPYNEQFF. The CDR3 DNA is TGTGCCAGCAGCCCCTTGGGGGGGGCGCGTCGTCCCTACAATGAGCAGTTCTTC. This sequence joins TRBV7-9 and TRBJ2-1, with D possibly matching TRBD2 (7 bases). CDR3 size: 18 residues. Germline lookup yields CDR1 SEHNR and CDR2 FQNEAQ (reference sequence). Trimming shortened V by 5 bases and J by 2 bases, and 22 bases separated the two germline ends. The whole variable domain, remainder taken from reference TRBV7-9 and TRBJ2-1, is DTGVSQNPRHKITKRGQNVTFRCDPISEHNRLYWYRQTLGQGPEFLTYFQNEAQLEKSRLLSDRFSAERPKGSFSTLEIQRTEQGDSAMYLCASSPLGGARRPYNEQFFGPGTRLTVL.

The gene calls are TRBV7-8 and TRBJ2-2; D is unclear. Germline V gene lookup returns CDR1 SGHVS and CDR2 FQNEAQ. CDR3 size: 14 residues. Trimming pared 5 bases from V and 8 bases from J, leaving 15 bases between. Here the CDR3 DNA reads TGTGCCAGCAGCCTTCACAGAAGTGGGGGGGAGCTGTTTTTT. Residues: CASSLHRSGGELFF.

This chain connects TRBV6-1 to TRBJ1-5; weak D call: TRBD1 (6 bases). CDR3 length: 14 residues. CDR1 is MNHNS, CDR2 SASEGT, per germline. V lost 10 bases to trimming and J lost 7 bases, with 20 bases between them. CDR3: CATSTGRESQPQHF. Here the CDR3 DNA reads TGTGCCACTTCGACAGGAAGGGAAAGCCAGCCCCAGCATTTT.

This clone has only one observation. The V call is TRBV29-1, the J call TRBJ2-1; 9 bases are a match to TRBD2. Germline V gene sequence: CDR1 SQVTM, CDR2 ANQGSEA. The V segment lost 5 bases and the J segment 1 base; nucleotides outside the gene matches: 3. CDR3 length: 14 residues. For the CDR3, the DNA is TGCAGCGTTCCTAGCGGGGCTTCCTACAATGAGCAGTTCTTC. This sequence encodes CSVPSGASYNEQFF.

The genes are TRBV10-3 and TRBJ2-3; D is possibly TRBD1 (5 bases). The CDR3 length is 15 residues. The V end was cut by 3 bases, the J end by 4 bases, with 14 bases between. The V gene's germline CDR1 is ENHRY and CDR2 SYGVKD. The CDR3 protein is CAISERQGDSDTQYF. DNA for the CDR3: TGTGCCATCAGTGAACGTCAGGGTGATTCAGATACGCAGTATTTT.